This is a list of T cell receptor beta chains from one sample in a study of cytomegalovirus exposure and HLA in healthy donors. Measured with immunoSEQ multiplex PCR; TCRdb has only the in-frame clones, and not every one. The table records 150,000 or so clones, more than 70% of them present only once. The sample was PBMCs. These receptor sequences come from a man in his fifties in good health and CMV-seronegative. CDR3s include the opening cysteine and the closing phenylalanine or tryptophan. The D gene is left open where the match is weak. The size of a clone is reported for some rows only, either as once, few or many, or as a class for expanded clones.

d_gene: -
v_gene: TRBV5-6
abundance: -
j_gene: TRBJ2-7
len: 12
CDR3nt: TGTGCCAGCAGCGCCCCGGGGTACGAGCAGTACTTC
CDR3aa: CASSAPGYEQYF

d_gene: -
v_gene: TRBV7-2
abundance: once
j_gene: TRBJ1-1
len: 13
CDR3nt: TGTGCCAGCAGCTTTTCGAGTAACACTGAAGCTTTCTTT
CDR3aa: CASSFSSNTEAFF

d_gene: TRBD1
v_gene: TRBV5-8
abundance: -
j_gene: TRBJ1-1
len: 14
CDR3nt: TGTGCCAGCAGCTTGGGGACAGGGGTCACTGAAGCTTTCTTT
CDR3aa: CASSLGTGVTEAFF

d_gene: -
v_gene: TRBV9
abundance: -
j_gene: TRBJ1-5
len: 15
CDR3nt: TGTGCCAGCAGCGCGGGGGTGTTCGGCAATCAGCCCCAGCATTTT
CDR3aa: CASSAGVFGNQPQHF

d_gene: -
v_gene: TRBV2
abundance: -
j_gene: TRBJ1-1
len: 11
CDR3nt: TGTGCCTCAGCAGCCGGGACTGAAGCTTTCTTT
CDR3aa: CASAAGTEAFF

d_gene: -
v_gene: TRBV6-6
abundance: -
j_gene: TRBJ2-5
len: 12
CDR3nt: TGTGCCACCTCGGCCGGGCAAGAGACCCAGTACTTC
CDR3aa: CATSAGQETQYF

d_gene: TRBD1
v_gene: TRBV19
abundance: -
j_gene: TRBJ2-2
len: 15
CDR3nt: TGTGCCACTACTACCGACAGGGGGAACGCCGGGGAGCTGTTTTTT
CDR3aa: CATTTDRGNAGELFF

d_gene: -
v_gene: TRBV7-2
abundance: -
j_gene: TRBJ2-7
len: 13
CDR3nt: TGTGCCAGCACCTATGGGGGGGCTGGGGAGCAGTACTTC
CDR3aa: CASTYGGAGEQYF

d_gene: TRBD1
v_gene: TRBV2
abundance: -
j_gene: TRBJ1-3
len: 15
CDR3nt: TGTGCCAGCAGGAAGGACAGGGCCAATGGAAACACCATATATTTT
CDR3aa: CASRKDRANGNTIYF

d_gene: -
v_gene: TRBV19
abundance: few
j_gene: TRBJ1-3
len: 13
CDR3nt: TGTGCCAGTAGGACACTCGGAGGAAACACCATATATTTT
CDR3aa: CASRTLGGNTIYF

d_gene: TRBD2
v_gene: TRBV9
abundance: -
j_gene: TRBJ2-1
len: 15
CDR3nt: TGTGCCAGCAGCGTAGCGGCTAGCGGGTACAATGAGCAGTTCTTC
CDR3aa: CASSVAASGYNEQFF

d_gene: -
v_gene: TRBV11-2
abundance: -
j_gene: TRBJ2-2
len: 15
CDR3nt: TGTGCCAGCAGCTCCCGGGTCGAAAACACCGGGGAGCTGTTTTTT
CDR3aa: CASSSRVENTGELFF

d_gene: -
v_gene: TRBV7-3
abundance: -
j_gene: TRBJ1-6
len: 15
CDR3nt: TGTGCCAGCAGCCTTCAGGGAGGCTCAAATTCACCCCTCCACTTT
CDR3aa: CASSLQGGSNSPLHF

d_gene: -
v_gene: TRBV15
abundance: -
j_gene: TRBJ2-7
len: 13
CDR3nt: TGTGCCACCAGCAGAGTTCTATCCTACGAGCAGTACTTC
CDR3aa: CATSRVLSYEQYF

d_gene: -
v_gene: TRBV12-2
abundance: once
j_gene: TRBJ1-5
len: 15
CDR3nt: TGTGCAAGTCGCTTAAAAGACAGCCTGGGACAGCCCCAGCATTTT
CDR3aa: CASRLKDSLGQPQHF

d_gene: TRBD2
v_gene: TRBV18
abundance: -
j_gene: TRBJ2-1
len: 16
CDR3nt: TGTGCCAGCTCACCCTCTAGCGGGAGTTTAGACAATGAGCAGTTCTTC
CDR3aa: CASSPSSGSLDNEQFF

d_gene: -
v_gene: TRBV5-1
abundance: -
j_gene: TRBJ2-7
len: 15
CDR3nt: TGCGCCAGCAGCTTTAGTCAGGGGAACTACTACGAGCAGTACTTC
CDR3aa: CASSFSQGNYYEQYF

d_gene: -
v_gene: TRBV6-6
abundance: few
j_gene: TRBJ1-1
len: 14
CDR3nt: TGTGCCAGCAGTTACAACGGCAGGGCCACTGAAGCTTTCTTT
CDR3aa: CASSYNGRATEAFF

d_gene: TRBD1
v_gene: TRBV6-5
abundance: -
j_gene: TRBJ1-2
len: 14
CDR3nt: TGTGCCAGCGGGGGGGACAGGACTAACTATGGCTACACCTTC
CDR3aa: CASGGDRTNYGYTF

d_gene: -
v_gene: TRBV30
abundance: few
j_gene: TRBJ2-1
len: 18
CDR3nt: TGTGCCTGGAGTGTGCGCCAGAGAGTTGCGGAATACAACAATGAGCAGTTCTTC
CDR3aa: CAWSVRQRVAEYNNEQFF

d_gene: TRBD1
v_gene: TRBV4-1
abundance: -
j_gene: TRBJ1-4
len: 15
CDR3nt: TGCGCCAGCAGCCAAGACAGGGGGTTTCGTGAAAAACTGTTTTTT
CDR3aa: CASSQDRGFREKLFF

d_gene: -
v_gene: TRBV25-1
abundance: -
j_gene: TRBJ1-4
len: 13
CDR3nt: TGTGCCAGCAGTGAACCCCAGAATGAAAAACTGTTTTTT
CDR3aa: CASSEPQNEKLFF

d_gene: TRBD1
v_gene: TRBV29-1
abundance: -
j_gene: TRBJ2-7
len: 14
CDR3nt: TGCAGCGTTGGGGTGCGGGACAGGGTATACGAGCAGTACTTC
CDR3aa: CSVGVRDRVYEQYF

d_gene: TRBD2
v_gene: TRBV5-6
abundance: -
j_gene: TRBJ2-1
len: 18
CDR3nt: TGTGCCAGCAGCCCGACCCGGAGGACTAGCGGACCATACAATGAGCAGTTCTTC
CDR3aa: CASSPTRRTSGPYNEQFF

d_gene: TRBD2
v_gene: TRBV7-2
abundance: -
j_gene: TRBJ2-7
len: 16
CDR3nt: TGTGCCAGCAGCCCCGAGACTAGCAGGGTAGGTTACGAGCAGTACTTC
CDR3aa: CASSPETSRVGYEQYF

d_gene: -
v_gene: TRBV2
abundance: -
j_gene: TRBJ1-2
len: 14
CDR3nt: TGTGCCAGCACTGCGGAAACCCTAGGCTATGGCTACACCTTC
CDR3aa: CASTAETLGYGYTF

d_gene: -
v_gene: TRBV5-1
abundance: -
j_gene: TRBJ1-5
len: 14
CDR3nt: TGCGCCAGCAGCCCTGGGGCGGGGAATCAGCCCCAGCATTTT
CDR3aa: CASSPGAGNQPQHF

d_gene: -
v_gene: TRBV6-1
abundance: -
j_gene: TRBJ2-7
len: 14
CDR3nt: TGTGCCAGCAGGGAGGCTATTAGCTCCTACGAGCAGTACTTC
CDR3aa: CASREAISSYEQYF

d_gene: TRBD1
v_gene: TRBV15
abundance: -
j_gene: TRBJ2-7
len: 14
CDR3nt: TGTGCCACCAGTCGGGGACAGGGGGCAAGGGAGCAGTACTTC
CDR3aa: CATSRGQGAREQYF

d_gene: -
v_gene: TRBV6-6
abundance: -
j_gene: TRBJ1-5
len: 15
CDR3nt: TGTGCCAGCAGTTACAACAGTGTTAGCAATCAGCCCCAGCATTTT
CDR3aa: CASSYNSVSNQPQHF

d_gene: TRBD1
v_gene: TRBV5-1
abundance: few
j_gene: TRBJ2-2
len: 16
CDR3nt: TGCGCCAGCAGGGACCAGACAGGGAGAAACACCGGGGAGCTGTTTTTT
CDR3aa: CASRDQTGRNTGELFF

d_gene: -
v_gene: TRBV29-1
abundance: -
j_gene: TRBJ1-1
len: 14
CDR3nt: TGCAGCGTTGGCCGGGACACTCAGAACACTGAAGCTTTCTTT
CDR3aa: CSVGRDTQNTEAFF

d_gene: TRBD1
v_gene: TRBV5-1
abundance: -
j_gene: TRBJ2-5
len: 15
CDR3nt: TGCGCCAGCAGCCCCGGGACAGGGTCTGGAGAGACCCAGTACTTC
CDR3aa: CASSPGTGSGETQYF

d_gene: TRBD1
v_gene: TRBV19
abundance: -
j_gene: TRBJ2-7
len: 15
CDR3nt: TGTGCCAGTAGTATCAGCGGCCAGGGGGCGAGGGAGCAGTACTTC
CDR3aa: CASSISGQGAREQYF

d_gene: -
v_gene: TRBV9
abundance: once
j_gene: TRBJ2-7
len: 14
CDR3nt: TGTGCCAGCAGCGTAGGCGGGATCGCTTCCGAACAGTACTTC
CDR3aa: CASSVGGIASEQYF

d_gene: TRBD1
v_gene: TRBV30
abundance: -
j_gene: TRBJ1-2
len: 13
CDR3nt: TGTGCCTGGAGTTCCGGGACAGGGTATGGCTACACCTTC
CDR3aa: CAWSSGTGYGYTF

d_gene: TRBD2
v_gene: TRBV10-2
abundance: -
j_gene: TRBJ2-7
len: 16
CDR3nt: TGCGCCAGTACGCCGGGACTAGCATTTTCATCCAACGAGCAGTACTTC
CDR3aa: CASTPGLAFSSNEQYF

d_gene: TRBD1
v_gene: TRBV28
abundance: -
j_gene: TRBJ1-2
len: 14
CDR3nt: TGTGCCAGCAGGAGAGCCAACAGGGGGGGCGGCTACACCTTC
CDR3aa: CASRRANRGGGYTF

d_gene: -
v_gene: TRBV27
abundance: few
j_gene: TRBJ1-2
len: 13
CDR3nt: TGTGCCAGCGGCGAGTCGGGGGGCTATGGCTACACCTTC
CDR3aa: CASGESGGYGYTF

d_gene: TRBD1
v_gene: TRBV28
abundance: once
j_gene: TRBJ1-4
len: 14
CDR3nt: TGTGCCAGCAATCGGGACAGGGGGCTTGAAAAACTGTTTTTT
CDR3aa: CASNRDRGLEKLFF

d_gene: TRBD2
v_gene: TRBV11-3
abundance: -
j_gene: TRBJ2-1
len: 15
CDR3nt: TGTGCCAGCAGCGGAATAGCGGGGTGGGACAATGAGCAGTTCTTC
CDR3aa: CASSGIAGWDNEQFF

d_gene: -
v_gene: TRBV28
abundance: -
j_gene: TRBJ2-7
len: 15
CDR3nt: TGTGCCAGCAGTCCGACCGGGACATTGGGTTACGAGCAGTACTTC
CDR3aa: CASSPTGTLGYEQYF

d_gene: TRBD2
v_gene: TRBV15
abundance: -
j_gene: TRBJ2-7
len: 19
CDR3nt: TGTGCCACCAGCAGAGATCTCGGAGGACTAGCGGGAGGGCCCCACGAGCAGTACTTC
CDR3aa: CATSRDLGGLAGGPHEQYF

d_gene: -
v_gene: TRBV2
abundance: -
j_gene: TRBJ1-4
len: 15
CDR3nt: TGTGCCAGCAGTGCCGTACAGGGTGGGAATGAAAAACTGTTTTTT
CDR3aa: CASSAVQGGNEKLFF

d_gene: TRBD2
v_gene: TRBV9
abundance: -
j_gene: TRBJ2-1
len: 15
CDR3nt: TGTGCCAGCAGCTCCCGACTAGCGGGAGTCAATGAGCAGTTCTTC
CDR3aa: CASSSRLAGVNEQFF

d_gene: -
v_gene: TRBV6-1
abundance: -
j_gene: TRBJ1-5
len: 13
CDR3nt: TGTGCCAGCAGAAAGGAGGTTCTCCGGCCCCAGCATTTT
CDR3aa: CASRKEVLRPQHF

d_gene: TRBD2
v_gene: TRBV7-7
abundance: -
j_gene: TRBJ2-3
len: 16
CDR3nt: TGTGCCAGCAGCCAGGGACTAGCGGGGTCAGGAGATACGCAGTATTTT
CDR3aa: CASSQGLAGSGDTQYF

d_gene: TRBD1
v_gene: TRBV28
abundance: -
j_gene: TRBJ2-7
len: 14
CDR3nt: TGTGCCAGCAGTTTATCAGGGGGCGGCCCCCCGGACCGCTTC
CDR3aa: CASSLSGGGPPDRF

d_gene: TRBD1
v_gene: TRBV13
abundance: -
j_gene: TRBJ1-1
len: 14
CDR3nt: TGTGCCAGCAGCTTTGGGACAGGGGGCACTGAAGCTTTCTTT
CDR3aa: CASSFGTGGTEAFF

d_gene: -
v_gene: TRBV27
abundance: -
j_gene: TRBJ1-2
len: 15
CDR3nt: TGTGCCAGCAGTTCTGGGGGCGCTTATTTCTATGGCTACACCTTC
CDR3aa: CASSSGGAYFYGYTF

d_gene: -
v_gene: TRBV14
abundance: once
j_gene: TRBJ1-1
len: 13
CDR3nt: TGTGCCAGCAGCCGGTCAGAGAACACTGAAGCTTTCTTT
CDR3aa: CASSRSENTEAFF